What follows are 14 T cell receptor beta chains derived from one specimen sequenced in a study of breast tumors, draining lymph nodes, adjacent tissues. The lymph nodes were axillary draining lymph nodes from breast cancer patients. TCRdb processed the multiplex PCR reads anew with MiXCR; each CDR3 protein has one entry. The data contain 140,000 or so distinct CDR3 sequences, over 25% of them singletons. The sample comprised axillary lymph node tissue. These receptors came from a female donor with breast cancer. Some clones in this sample may be carry-over from other donors' samples.

The sample holds many counts of this clonotype. V and J are TRBV5-8 and TRBJ1-6; D perhaps matches TRBD1 (5 bases). The V end was cut by 4 bases, the J end by 7 bases, with 15 bases between. CDR1 SGHTS and CDR2 YDEGEE come from the germline V gene. The CDR3 has 15 amino acids. The CDR3 DNA follows: TGTGCCAGCAGCCCCGCCGGGACCAACAATTCACCCCTCCACTTT. Its protein product is CASSPAGTNNSPLHF.

This clonotype appeared a few times. The chain joins TRBV6-5 to TRBJ2-1, with 7 bases matching TRBD1. Unmatched junction bases numbered 7, after V lost 5 bases and J lost 12 bases. Germline values: CDR1 MNHEY, CDR2 SVGAGI. The length of the CDR3 is 12 residues. CDR3 nucleotides: TGTGCCAGCAGTCATCCGGGACAGACGCAGTTCTTC. This encodes CASSHPGQTQFF.

This clonotype was observed many times. The rearrangement links TRBV6-1 to TRBJ2-7; TRBD1 agrees at 7 bases. The V and J ends lost 8 bases and 6 bases, in that order; junction bases with no gene match: 10. The CDR3 length is 13 residues. CDR1 is MNHNS and CDR2 is SASEGT in the germline V gene. This chain's CDR3 is CASSRQGPREQYV. The DNA for the CDR3 is TGTGCCAGCTCAAGACAGGGTCCCCGCGAGCAGTACGTC.

This clonotype was observed at least ten times. The chain has TRBV9 and TRBJ2-2, with TRBD2 matching over 9 bases. Per the germline V gene, CDR1 is SGDLS and CDR2 is YYNGEE. V lost 4 bases to trimming and J lost 1 base; unmatched junction nucleotides: 11. The CDR3 consists of 18 residues. CDR3 in amino acids: CASSPTSRGGVNTGELFF. The CDR3 DNA is TGTGCCAGCAGCCCCACATCGCGCGGGGGGGTGAACACCGGGGAGCTGTTTTTT.

As to this clonotype: The conserved closing phenylalanine or tryptophan is absent in this CDR3, likely reflecting a read error. V and J are TRBV7-2 and TRBJ2-6, with a tentative D call TRBD1 (6 bases). In germline, CDR1 is SGHTA, CDR2 FQGNSA. The CDR3 extends over 16 amino acids. The CDR3 spells CASSFGTGSGANALTI. CDR3 coding DNA: TGTGCCAGCAGCTTCGGTACAGGGAGTGGGGCCAACGCCCTGACTATC.

The chain uses TRBV7-2 and TRBJ1-2; the match to TRBD1 covers 7 bases. CDR1 is SGHTA and CDR2 is FQGNSA in the germline V gene. The CDR3 contains 17 residues. With V trimmed by 2 bases and J by 2 bases, 11 bases remained unmatched. The CDR3 region is CASSLSPVQQGNYGYTF. CDR3 in DNA: TGTGCCAGCAGCTTAAGTCCAGTACAACAGGGGAACTATGGCTACACCTTC.

This clonotype was counted a few times. A clone one base away is much larger, so this may be a read error. V usage is TRBV20-1 and J usage is TRBJ2-3, with D possibly TRBD1 on 6 matching bases. CDR1 is DFQATT and CDR2 is SNEGSKA in the germline V gene (reference sequence). This CDR3 has 14 amino acids. Here the CDR3 reads CSARGSVRTATQYF. The CDR3 DNA sequence: TGCAGTGCTAGGGGGTCAGTGAGGACAGCTACGCAGTATTTT.

This clonotype has ten or more counts. J is TRBJ2-7 and V is TRBV12-3 or TRBV12-4, with D perhaps TRBD2 (6 bases). Trimming removed 6 bases at V and 5 bases at J, with 23 bases between. The CDR3 contains 16 residues. CDR3 sequence: CASSRLGTRAFNEQYF. CDR3 nucleotides: TGTGCCAGCAGCCGACTAGGAACTAGAGCTTTCAACGAGCAGTACTTC.

This clonotype has more than one count but fewer than ten. One end of the junction fails to match germline, which may point to a read error. The V gene is TRBV7-9, the J gene TRBJ2-4, with 8 bases identical to TRBD1. The CDR3 runs 15 residues. Germline CDR1 reads SEHNR; CDR2 reads FQNEAQ (reference sequence). The chain's CDR3 is CASSLAQGAQDIQHF. CDR3 in DNA: TGTGCCAGCAGCTTAGCCCAGGGGGCGCAGGACATTCAGCACTTC.

The sample holds many counts of this clonotype. The V gene is TRBV7-2, the J gene TRBJ2-7; D perhaps matches TRBD1 (5 bases). The germline V gene encodes CDR1 SGHTA and CDR2 FQGNSA. With 4 bases removed from V and 2 bases from J, the gap between germline ends came to 9 bases. CDR3 size: 13 residues. The CDR3 DNA sequence: TGTGCCAGCAGCTCTCAGGGTGCCTACGAGCAGTACTTC. This translates into CASSSQGAYEQYF.

This clonotype came up many times. The V call is TRBV6-6, the J call TRBJ2-5, with D unclear. The CDR3 is 12 amino acids. CDR1 is MNHNY and CDR2 is SVGAGI in the germline V gene (reference sequence). The germline V and J ends were trimmed by 2 bases and 5 bases, with 6 bases remaining between them. CDR3 nucleotide sequence: TGTGCCAGCAGTTACGATGAGGAGACCCAGTACTTC. This gives the protein CASSYDEETQYF.

A word on this clonotype: At one end, the junction sequence differs from germline, possibly due to a read error. The J gene is TRBJ2-2, the V gene TRBV6-9; tentative D call: TRBD1 (6 bases). The CDR3 sequence is 17 residues long. The V gene's germline CDR1 is MNHGY and CDR2 SVAAGI. The CDR3 region has the DNA TGTGCCAGCAGTTACCTCCTACAGGGTCTCGAACACCGGGGAGCTGTTTTT. The encoded protein is CASSYLLQGLEHRGAVF.

This clonotype was found many times. The chain is built from TRBV20-1 and TRBJ2-3, with D hard to call. The CDR3 consists of 10 residues. Trimming cost V 4 bases and J 6 bases, with 5 bases left between them. Germline CDR1 reads DFQATT; CDR2 reads SNEGSKA (reference sequence). In nucleotides, the CDR3 is TGCAGTGCTACATTGGATACGCAGTATTTT. Protein: CSATLDTQYF.

The V call is TRBV12-3 or TRBV12-4, the J call TRBJ2-6, with 11 bases fitting TRBD1. V shed 8 bases, J shed 9 bases, and the junction held 3 bases outside the gene matches. The CDR3 contains 13 residues. The CDR3 spells CASGDRGNNVLTF. The CDR3 nucleotides read TGTGCCAGCGGGGACAGGGGGAACAACGTCCTGACTTTC.